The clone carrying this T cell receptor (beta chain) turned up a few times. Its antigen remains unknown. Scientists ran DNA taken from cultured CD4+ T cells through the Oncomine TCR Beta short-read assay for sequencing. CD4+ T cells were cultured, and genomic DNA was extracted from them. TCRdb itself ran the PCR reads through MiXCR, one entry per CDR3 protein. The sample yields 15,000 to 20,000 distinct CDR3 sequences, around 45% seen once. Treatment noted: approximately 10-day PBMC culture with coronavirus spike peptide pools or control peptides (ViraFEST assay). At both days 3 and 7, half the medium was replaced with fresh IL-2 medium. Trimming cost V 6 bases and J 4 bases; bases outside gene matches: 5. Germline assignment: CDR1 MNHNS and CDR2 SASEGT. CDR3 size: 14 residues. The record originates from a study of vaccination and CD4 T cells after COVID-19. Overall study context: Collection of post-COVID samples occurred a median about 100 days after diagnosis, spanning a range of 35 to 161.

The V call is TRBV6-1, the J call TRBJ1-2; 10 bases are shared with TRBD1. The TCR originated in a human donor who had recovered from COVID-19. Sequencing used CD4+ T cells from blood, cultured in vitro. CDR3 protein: CASRGTGAVYGYTF. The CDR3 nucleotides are TGTGCCAGCAGGGGGACAGGGGCTGTCTATGGCTACACCTTC.